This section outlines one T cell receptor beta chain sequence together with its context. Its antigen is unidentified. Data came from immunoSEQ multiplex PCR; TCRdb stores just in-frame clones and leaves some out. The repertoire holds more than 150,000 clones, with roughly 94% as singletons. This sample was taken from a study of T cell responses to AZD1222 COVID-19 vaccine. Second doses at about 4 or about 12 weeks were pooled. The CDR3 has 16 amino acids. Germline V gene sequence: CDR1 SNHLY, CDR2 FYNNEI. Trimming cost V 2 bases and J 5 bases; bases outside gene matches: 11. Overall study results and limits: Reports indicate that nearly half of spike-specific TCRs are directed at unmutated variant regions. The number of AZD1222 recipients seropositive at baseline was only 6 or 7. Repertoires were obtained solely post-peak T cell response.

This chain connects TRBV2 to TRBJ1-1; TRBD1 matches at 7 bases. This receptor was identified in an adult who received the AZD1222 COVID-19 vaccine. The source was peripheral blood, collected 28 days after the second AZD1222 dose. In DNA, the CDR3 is TGTGCCAGCAGTGAACCCAGACAGGGAAGGGAGACTGAAGCTTTCTTT. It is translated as CASSEPRQGRETEAFF.